A selection of T cell receptor beta chains follows, all from one sample in a study of shared clonotypes between healthy human individuals. Clones were sequenced by immunoSEQ multiplex PCR, and TCRdb holds only the in-frame ones, with some missing. Of roughly 770,000 clones in the sample, around 96% were seen once. Sequenced: naive CD8+ T cells sorted from blood. Receptors originate from a man in his thirties or forties in good health. Both conserved end residues are part of each CDR3. The D gene is left open where the match is weak. For some rows the clone size is stated as once, few or many, or as a class when expanded; others skip it.

>.|TRBJ2-1|.|TRBV13
TGTGCCAGCAGCTTAGAAGCGGGTGCTACAAGAGAGCAGTTCTTC
CASSLEAGATREQFF
>.|TRBJ1-1|.|TRBV13
TGTGCCAGCAGCTCCGCCGGGGAGAACACTGAAGCTTTCTTT
CASSSAGENTEAFF
>.|TRBJ2-2|.|TRBV7-8
TGTGCCAGCACCGCAAGGTTGACAACCGACACCGGGGAGCTGTTTTTT
CASTARLTTDTGELFF
>TRBD2|TRBJ2-1|.|TRBV27
TGTGCCAGCAGCTGGGGACTAGCGGAATACAATGAGCAGTTCTTC
CASSWGLAEYNEQFF
>TRBD1|TRBJ2-7|.|TRBV5-1
TGCGCCAGCAGCATGCCGGGACAGGGAACCTACGAGCAGTACTTC
CASSMPGQGTYEQYF
>.|TRBJ2-5|.|TRBV27
TGTGCCAGCAGTTACACGTACCAAGAGACCCAGTACTTC
CASSYTYQETQYF
>.|TRBJ2-7|.|TRBV19
TGTGCCAGTAGTATAGACCTCAGCTCCTACGAGCAGTACTTC
CASSIDLSSYEQYF
>.|TRBJ1-1|.|TRBV28
TGTGCCAGCACAAATTGGAACACTGAAGCTTTCTTT
CASTNWNTEAFF
>.|TRBJ2-1|.|TRBV2
TGTGCCAGCAAGGGCAATGAGCAGTTCTTC
CASKGNEQFF
>TRBD1|TRBJ1-1|.|TRBV25-1
TGTGCCAGCAGTGGATCCGGGACAGGAGCTGAAGCTTTCTTT
CASSGSGTGAEAFF
>.|TRBJ1-2|.|TRBV29-1
TGCAGCGTTGATACGTCGGGGGCCCATGGCTACACCTTC
CSVDTSGAHGYTF
>TRBD2|TRBJ2-3|.|TRBV27
TGTGCCAGCAGTATCTCTAGCGGGAGGACAGATACGCAGTATTTT
CASSISSGRTDTQYF
>TRBD1|TRBJ2-7|once|TRBV27
TGTGCCAGCAGTCGACAGGGGGGTTTCTACGAGCAGTACTTC
CASSRQGGFYEQYF
>TRBD2|TRBJ2-3|.|TRBV5-8
TGTGCCAGCAGCTTGGCCGGACTAGCGGGAGGGCCGGATACGCAGTATTTT
CASSLAGLAGGPDTQYF
>TRBD2|TRBJ2-6|.|TRBV5-4
TGTGCCAGCAGCTTTGAGACTAGCGGTTACTCTGGGGCCAACGTCCTGACTTTC
CASSFETSGYSGANVLTF
>.|TRBJ2-7|.|TRBV6-5
TGTGCCAGCAGCCACCTAAAGGGCTACGAGCAGTACTTC
CASSHLKGYEQYF
>TRBD2|TRBJ2-1|.|TRBV7-9
TGTGCCAGCAGCCCAGAGCGGGGGAGCTCCTACAATGAGCAGTTCTTC
CASSPERGSSYNEQFF
>.|TRBJ1-5|once|TRBV4-1
TGCGCCAGCAGCCAGGGGCTCAGGGAGCCCCAGCATTTT
CASSQGLREPQHF
>.|TRBJ2-5|.|TRBV11-2
TGTGCCAGCAGCTTAGCTGGCCCCGAGACCCAGTACTTC
CASSLAGPETQYF
>TRBD1|TRBJ1-2|once|TRBV30
TGTGCCTGGAGTGTGGCAGGGGGTACTGGCTACACCTTC
CAWSVAGGTGYTF